The next 8 T cell receptor beta chains were all read from a single sample in a study of blood T cell repertoires in COVID-19. Repertoires were generated with immunoSEQ multiplex PCR, while TCRdb's copy carries only in-frame clones and drops some. Of about 94,000 clones listed, around 87% are singletons. Material: peripheral blood. Receptors were obtained from a human donor with acute or convalescent COVID-19. The donor label of this sample is uncertain.

The rearrangement uses TRBV15 and TRBJ2-3; TRBD2 might be the D (6 bases). CDR3 size: 16 residues. Trimming pared 3 bases from V and 3 bases from J, leaving 16 bases between. Germline V lookup: CDR1 LNHNV, CDR2 YYDKDF (reference sequence). This CDR3 reads CATSRSRDLVTDTQYF. CDR3 nucleotide sequence: TGTGCCACCAGCAGGTCGCGGGATCTGGTGACAGATACGCAGTATTTT.

This rearrangement joins TRBV7-9 to TRBJ2-7; D call uncertain. CDR1 and CDR2 (germline): SEHNR, FQNEAQ (reference sequence). CDR3 length: 13 residues. Between the trimmed V and J ends, which lost 5 bases and 0 bases, there was a span of 8 bases. The DNA of the CDR3 is TGTGCCAGCAGCCCCCCGGGCTCCTACGAGCAGTACTTC. Translated, it gives CASSPPGSYEQYF.

This clone was detected a few times. The chain employs TRBV6-5 and TRBJ1-1; D is perhaps TRBD1 (5 bases). This CDR3 comprises 14 residues. The germline V gene has CDR1 MNHEY and CDR2 SVGAGI. V dropped 6 bases and J dropped 1 base, with 12 bases sitting between them. The CDR3 protein is CASSLYRTNTEAFF. The CDR3 nucleotides are TGTGCCAGCAGCCTTTACAGGACGAACACTGAAGCTTTCTTT.

The chain couples TRBV7-8 to TRBJ1-5, with 8 bases aligning to TRBD1. V gave up 3 bases and J gave up 0 bases; unmatched junction bases: 7. Germline V lookup: CDR1 SGHVS, CDR2 FQNEAQ. This CDR3 comprises 17 residues. CDR3 region: CASSLVTGDFSNQPQHF. The CDR3 DNA follows: TGTGCCAGCAGCTTGGTGACAGGGGACTTTAGCAATCAGCCCCAGCATTTT.

This CDR3 reads CASSPTTGNPNEQYF. For the CDR3, the DNA is TGCGCCAGCAGCCCAACGACAGGGAATCCCAACGAGCAGTACTTC. This rearrangement joins TRBV5-1 to TRBJ2-7; 7 bases agree with TRBD1. This CDR3 comprises 15 residues. CDR1 is SGHRS, CDR2 YFSETQ, per germline. V trimming: 4 bases; J trimming: 5 bases; junction bases outside the gene matches: 12.

The chain is built from TRBV18 and TRBJ2-1, with 8 bases that match TRBD2. Germline loops: CDR1 KGHSH, CDR2 LQKENI. CDR3 size: 17 residues. V lost 1 base, J lost 0 bases, and 5 bases stayed unmatched. The CDR3 region is CASSPRRTSRSYNEQFF. Here the CDR3 DNA reads TGTGCCAGCTCACCACGTAGGACTAGCCGCTCCTACAATGAGCAGTTCTTC.

In its sample, this clone was seen once. The chain employs TRBV7-9 and TRBJ1-2; D gene uncertain. Germline V CDR1 and CDR2: SEHNR, FQNEAQ (reference sequence). The CDR3 is made up of 14 amino acids. Trimming stripped 7 bases from V and 1 base from J, with 13 bases between. CDR3 sequence: CASTPGGLNYGYTF. The DNA for the CDR3 is TGTGCCAGCACCCCTGGAGGCCTTAACTATGGCTACACCTTC.

With respect to this clone: Other DNA variants within this sample encode the same CDR3. J is TRBJ1-1 and V is TRBV9; D remains ambiguous. Trimming stripped 0 bases from V and 1 base from J, with 7 bases between. CDR1 and CDR2 from the germline V gene are SGDLS and YYNGEE. This CDR3 contains 14 residues. The CDR3 spells CASSVGPENTEAFF. As DNA, the CDR3 is TGTGCCAGCAGCGTAGGTCCAGAGAACACTGAAGCTTTCTTT.